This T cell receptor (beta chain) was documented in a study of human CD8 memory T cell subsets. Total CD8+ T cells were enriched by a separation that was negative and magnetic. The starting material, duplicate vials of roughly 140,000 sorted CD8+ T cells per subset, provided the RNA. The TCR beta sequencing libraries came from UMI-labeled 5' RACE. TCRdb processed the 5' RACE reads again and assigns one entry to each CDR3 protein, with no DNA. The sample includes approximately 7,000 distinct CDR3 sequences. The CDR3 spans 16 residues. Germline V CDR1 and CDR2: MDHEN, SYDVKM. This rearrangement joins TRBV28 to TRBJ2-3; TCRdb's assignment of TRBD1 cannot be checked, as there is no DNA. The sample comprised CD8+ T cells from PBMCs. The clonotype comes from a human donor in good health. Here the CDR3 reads CASSILGTTPPDTQYF.